The clone carrying this TCR beta chain was counted between two and nine times. Its antigen is unidentified. Germline V gene lookup returns CDR1 SEHNR and CDR2 FQNEAQ (reference sequence). The CDR3 is 12 amino acids. V was pared by 0 bases and J by 6 bases, with 5 bases between. This sample is drawn from a study of beta chain features in type 1 diabetes. Looking at the study overall: All of the samples together had around 110,000,000 sorted cells examined. Study-level results: A moderate, significant TCRB CDR3 shortening appeared in type 1 diabetes across four CD4+ subsets. The study found that naive, central memory and Treg TCRB repertoires appeared more similar in patients than in healthy donors. Highly expressing activated T cells could be over-counted with a cDNA template.

A single heparinised blood sample, averaging roughly 100 mL, was obtained per donor. TCRB transcripts that were expressed got sequenced, as all of the isolated RNA had been reverse transcribed. Profiling relied on immunoSEQ multiplex PCR, and the TCRdb table lists in-frame clones only, not all of them. The sample has about 160,000 clones, 9% to 10% seen once. This receptor was identified in a woman aged 25 to 39 with type 1 diabetes. Sequenced input: central memory CD4+ T cells from blood. This chain uses TRBV7-9 with TRBJ1-2; unclear D gene. CDR3: CASSLARNGYTF. CDR3 nucleotides: TGTGCCAGCAGCTTAGCGAGGAATGGCTACACCTTC.